The sequence of this T cell receptor (beta chain) was determined in a study of blood T cell repertoires in COVID-19 (TCRdb year 2020). With respect to the entire study: Collaborator samples came from the United States, Italy and Spain and covered acute and convalescent phases of COVID-19. The prospective study material was composed of cDNA or gDNA derived from T cells, B-cell-depleted T cells, or PBMCs. Deeply sampled blood TCRbeta repertoires from subjects exposed to, actively infected with, or recovered from COVID-19 were included in the dataset. The repertoires were released in a freely available public database intended as a resource for research on the immune response to SARS-CoV-2. The samples were drawn from the first 160 participants of the ongoing ImmuneRACE study and from 1,200 or so subjects provided by 6 global collaborators. The sample metadata nearly always contained a de-identified subject ID, COVID-19 status, age in years and sex. HLA class I and class II types, where available, came from metadata supplied by the sample provider rather than from assay-based typing. The research as a whole found: How much clinical and demographic metadata was included differed by source and by participant, and the metadata was provided uncurated.

In regard to this clone: Its antigen remains unidentified. There are no base qualities to consult, and no much larger clone falls within one base.

Including cysteine and phenylalanine, the CDR3 has 15 amino acids. Only the CDR3 part of the read is kept: 45 bases, read in frame from the first base. After removal of 8 bases from V and 4 bases from J, the junction retains 7 bases not matched to a gene. The germline V gene sets CDR1 to SGHAT and CDR2 to FQNNGV. Participants in the prospective study were aged 18 to 89 years, lived in 20 to 30 United States geographic areas, and enrolled through a virtual design. To assign participants to cohorts, the prospective study relied on clinical history that participants themselves reported in a screening survey and a study questionnaire. Recovered participants in ImmuneRACE Cohort 3 were defined as having two consecutive negative NP/OP PCR tests, clearance from a healthcare professional, or resolution of symptoms. Mobile phlebotomists in the prospective study collected whole blood, serum and a nasopharyngeal or oropharyngeal swab from every participant. Additional blood draws and questionnaires over a 2-month period could optionally be provided by prospective study participants. Before DNA extraction, prospective study blood samples were shipped either frozen or at room temperature.

The immunoSEQ Assay, a bias-controlled multiplex PCR, was used to amplify TCRbeta CDR3 regions from genomic DNA. As for how the authors treated the data: The number of nucleated cells in each sample was estimated from the amplification of reference gene primers within the assay. Sequence reads were collapsed and filtered to measure the absolute abundance of every unique TCRbeta CDR3 rearrangement. For each sample, productive Simpson clonality was calculated as the square root of Simpson's diversity index across productive rearrangements. The table was pulled from immuneACCESS by TCRdb, which kept in-frame rearrangements only. Such tables lose some clones; where checked, under half of the loss comes from unresolved V genes, and the rest has no known cause. V and J calls and clone size come straight from that table; D and trimming were deduced from the DNA. The sample contains 200,000 to 250,000 clones, approximately 83% of them found a single time. The ten largest clones capture 3% to 3.5% of the sample.

The chain employs TRBV11-2 and TRBJ2-1; TRBD2 lines up with 11 middle nucleotides. The clonotype was recovered from a woman aged 55-69 years who had recovered from COVID-19. The sequencing sample was made of PBMCs or T cells enriched from blood (not recorded which). The CDR3 reads CASGSLAGGYNEQFF. The base sequence is TGTGCCAGCGGTTCCCTAGCGGGAGGTTACAATGAGCAGTTCTTC. Extended through the reference TRBV11-2 and TRBJ2-1 proteins, this CDR3 yields the full variable domain: EAGVAQSPRYKIIEKRQSVAFWCNPISGHATLYWYQQILGQGPKLLIQFQNNGVVDDSQLPKDRFSAERLKGVDSTLKIQPAKLEDSAVYLCASGSLAGGYNEQFFGPGTRLTVL.